This T cell receptor (beta chain) was sequenced during a study of T cells in Graves' hyperthyroidism and ophthalmopathy. TCR beta CDR3 regions were amplified from RNA. First-round RT-PCR targeting the TCR CDR3 was performed with the HTBI primer set. TCRdb processed the multiplex PCR reads anew with MiXCR; each CDR3 protein has one entry. Altogether 350,000 to 400,000 distinct CDR3 sequences are present, approximately 19% being singletons, with the ten largest covering about 4%. This clonotype was counted many times. This CDR3 spans 16 amino acids. V was clipped by 1 base and J by 4 bases; unmatched bases: 7. Germline V lookup: CDR1 MNHEY, CDR2 SVGAGI.

This clonotype originated in a woman under 30 with Graves' hyperthyroidism. V gene TRBV6-5 combines with J gene TRBJ2-7; 10 bases are a match to TRBD2. Sequencing was performed on blood. CDR3 amino acids: CASSYLLAGLGYEQYF. The CDR3 DNA is TGTGCCAGCAGTTACTTACTAGCGGGGTTAGGATACGAGCAGTACTTC.